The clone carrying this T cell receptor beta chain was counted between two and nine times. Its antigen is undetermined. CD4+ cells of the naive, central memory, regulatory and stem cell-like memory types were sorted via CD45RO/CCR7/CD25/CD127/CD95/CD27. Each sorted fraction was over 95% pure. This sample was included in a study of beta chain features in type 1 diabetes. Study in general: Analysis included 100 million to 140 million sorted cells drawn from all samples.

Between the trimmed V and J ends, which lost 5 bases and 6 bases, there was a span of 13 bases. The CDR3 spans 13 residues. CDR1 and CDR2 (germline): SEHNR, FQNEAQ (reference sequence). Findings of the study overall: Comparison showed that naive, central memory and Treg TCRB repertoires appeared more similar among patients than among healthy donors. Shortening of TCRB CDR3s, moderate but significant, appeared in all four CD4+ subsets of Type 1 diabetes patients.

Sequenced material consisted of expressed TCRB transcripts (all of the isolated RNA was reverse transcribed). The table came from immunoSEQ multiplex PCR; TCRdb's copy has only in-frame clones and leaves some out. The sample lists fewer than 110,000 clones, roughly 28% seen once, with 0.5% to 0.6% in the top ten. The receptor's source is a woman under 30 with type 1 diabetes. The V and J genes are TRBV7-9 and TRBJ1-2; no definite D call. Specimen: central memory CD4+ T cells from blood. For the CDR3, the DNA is TGTGCCAGCAGCCCCAATCAGCGCGATGGCTACACCTTC. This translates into CASSPNQRDGYTF. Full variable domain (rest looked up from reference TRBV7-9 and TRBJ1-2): DTGVSQNPRHKITKRGQNVTFRCDPISEHNRLYWYRQTLGQGPEFLTYFQNEAQLEKSRLLSDRFSAERPKGSFSTLEIQRTEQGDSAMYLCASSPNQRDGYTFGSGTRLTVV.